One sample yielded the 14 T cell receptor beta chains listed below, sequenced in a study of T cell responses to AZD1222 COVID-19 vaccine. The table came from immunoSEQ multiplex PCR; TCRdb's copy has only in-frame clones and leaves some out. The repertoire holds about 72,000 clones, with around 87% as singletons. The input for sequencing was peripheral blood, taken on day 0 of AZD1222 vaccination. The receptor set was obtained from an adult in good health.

Here the CDR3 DNA reads TGTGCCAGCAGTTTCGGTGGTATCACTGAAGCTTTCTTT. It yields the protein CASSFGGITEAFF. The rearrangement links TRBV12-3 or TRBV12-4 to TRBJ1-1; D unclear. V was clipped by 3 bases and J by 4 bases, with 9 bases between them. The CDR3 has 13 residues.

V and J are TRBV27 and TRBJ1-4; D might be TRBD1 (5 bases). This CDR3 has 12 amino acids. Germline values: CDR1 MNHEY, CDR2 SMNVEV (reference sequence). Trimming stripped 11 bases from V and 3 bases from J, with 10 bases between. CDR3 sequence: CASQGPNEKLFF. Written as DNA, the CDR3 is TGTGCCTCCCAGGGACCTAATGAAAAACTGTTTTTT.

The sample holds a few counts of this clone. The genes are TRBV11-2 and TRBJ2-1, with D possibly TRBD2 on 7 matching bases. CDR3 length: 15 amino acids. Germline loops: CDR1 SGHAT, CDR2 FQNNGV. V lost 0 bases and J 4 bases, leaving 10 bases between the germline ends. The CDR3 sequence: CASSLERGAYNEQFF. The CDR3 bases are TGTGCCAGCAGCTTAGAACGGGGGGCTTACAATGAGCAGTTCTTC.

CDR3 in DNA: TGCAGTGCTAGTGTGGCAGGTGGGAGCGGTCAGCCCCAGCATTTT. The encoded protein is CSASVAGGSGQPQHF. V gene TRBV20-1 combines with J gene TRBJ1-5; D uncertain. The CDR3 contains 15 residues. Germline values: CDR1 DFQATT, CDR2 SNEGSKA (reference sequence). V gave up 3 bases and J gave up 6 bases, with 18 bases separating them.

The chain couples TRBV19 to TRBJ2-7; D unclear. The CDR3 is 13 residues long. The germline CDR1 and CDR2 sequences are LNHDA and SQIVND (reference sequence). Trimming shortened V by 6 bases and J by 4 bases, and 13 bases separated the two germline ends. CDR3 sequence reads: CASSAGLTYEQYF. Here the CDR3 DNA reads TGTGCCAGTAGCGCAGGATTGACTTACGAGCAGTACTTC.

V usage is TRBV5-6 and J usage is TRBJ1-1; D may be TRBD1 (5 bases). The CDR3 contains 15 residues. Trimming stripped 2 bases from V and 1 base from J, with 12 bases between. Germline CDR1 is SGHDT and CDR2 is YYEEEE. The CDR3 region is CASSFVGLPNTEAFF. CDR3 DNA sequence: TGTGCCAGCAGCTTTGTGGGGCTTCCGAACACTGAAGCTTTCTTT.

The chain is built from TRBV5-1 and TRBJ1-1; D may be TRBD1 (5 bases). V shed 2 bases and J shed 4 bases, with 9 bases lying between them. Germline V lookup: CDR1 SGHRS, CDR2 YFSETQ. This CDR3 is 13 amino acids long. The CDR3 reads CASSFAGSTEAFF. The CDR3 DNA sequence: TGCGCCAGCAGCTTTGCAGGGTCCACTGAAGCTTTCTTT.

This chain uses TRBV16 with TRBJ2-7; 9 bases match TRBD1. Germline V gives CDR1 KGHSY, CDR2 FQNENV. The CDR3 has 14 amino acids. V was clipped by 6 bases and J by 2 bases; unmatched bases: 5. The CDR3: CASSQTGGPYEQYF. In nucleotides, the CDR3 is TGTGCCAGCAGTCAAACAGGGGGCCCCTACGAGCAGTACTTC.

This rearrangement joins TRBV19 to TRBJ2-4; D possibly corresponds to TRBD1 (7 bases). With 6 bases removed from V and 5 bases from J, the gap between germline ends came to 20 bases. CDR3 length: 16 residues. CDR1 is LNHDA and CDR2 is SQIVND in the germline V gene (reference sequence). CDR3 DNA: TGTGCCAGTAGGGGACGACAGGGAGGTGCGGAAAACATTCAGTACTTC. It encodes CASRGRQGGAENIQYF.

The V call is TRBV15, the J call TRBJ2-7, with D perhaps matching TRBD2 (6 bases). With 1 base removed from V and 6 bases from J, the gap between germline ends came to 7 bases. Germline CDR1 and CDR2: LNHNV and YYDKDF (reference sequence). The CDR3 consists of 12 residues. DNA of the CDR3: TGTGCCACCAGCAGAGTCGGGGGCGAGCAGTACTTC. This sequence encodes CATSRVGGEQYF.

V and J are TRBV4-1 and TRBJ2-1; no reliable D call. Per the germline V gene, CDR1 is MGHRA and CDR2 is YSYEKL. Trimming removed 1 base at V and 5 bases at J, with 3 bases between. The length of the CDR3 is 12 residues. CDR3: CASSQVNNEQFF. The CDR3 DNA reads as TGCGCCAGCAGCCAAGTAAACAATGAGCAGTTCTTC.

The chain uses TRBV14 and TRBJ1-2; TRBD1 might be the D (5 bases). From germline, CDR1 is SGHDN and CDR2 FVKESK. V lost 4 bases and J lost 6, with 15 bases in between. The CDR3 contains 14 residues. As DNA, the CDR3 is TGTGCCAGCAGCCCCTTTGACAGCCCTCATGGCTACACCTTC. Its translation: CASSPFDSPHGYTF.

In nucleotides, the CDR3 is TGTGCCAGCAGGAGAACCGGGACGACTCGTTTGGGCTATGGCTACACCTTC. Its protein is CASRRTGTTRLGYGYTF. The rearrangement uses TRBV2 and TRBJ1-2, with D possibly TRBD1 on 5 matching bases. Germline lookup yields CDR1 SNHLY and CDR2 FYNNEI. V lost 6 bases and J lost 4, with 24 bases in between. The CDR3 has 17 amino acids.

CDR3 in DNA: TGTGCCTGGAGTTCGGGACAGGGCAATCCCCAGCATTTT. It specifies CAWSSGQGNPQHF. The chain has TRBV30 and TRBJ1-5; 9 nucleotides agree with TRBD1. Germline V gene lookup returns CDR1 GTSNPN and CDR2 SVGIG (reference sequence). V shed 2 bases, J shed 10 bases, and the junction held 6 bases outside the gene matches. The CDR3 extends over 13 amino acids.